These 32 T cell receptor beta chains were all obtained from the same sample, sequenced in a study of control samples from healthy donors and cancer patients. This table comes from immunoSEQ multiplex PCR, and its TCRdb copy is limited to in-frame clones, with some not included. The table records about 69,000 clones, approximately 89% of them present only once. Sequenced: PBMCs. The receptors were gathered from a man in his 60s with lung cancer.

This chain joins TRBV6-5 and TRBJ1-1; D perhaps matches TRBD1 (5 bases). Germline lookup yields CDR1 MNHEY and CDR2 SVGAGI. V lost 4 bases and J lost 5, with 17 bases in between. The CDR3 length is 15 residues. The DNA of the CDR3 is TGTGCCAGCAGTTTGGGCAGGGAAGGTGATACTGAAGCTTTCTTT. Its protein is CASSLGREGDTEAFF.

The sample holds one count of this clone. The chain combines TRBV4-1 with TRBJ1-5; the match to TRBD1 covers 7 bases. V lost 4 bases, J lost 1 base, and 7 bases stayed unmatched. This CDR3 has 16 amino acids. From germline, CDR1 is MGHRA and CDR2 YSYEKL. The CDR3: CASSPLQGMSNQPQHF. The CDR3 nucleotides are TGCGCCAGCAGCCCATTACAGGGGATGAGCAATCAGCCCCAGCATTTT.

This clone was observed a few times. The chain combines TRBV7-8 with TRBJ1-5; D perhaps matches TRBD1 (5 bases). This CDR3 is 13 amino acids long. From germline, CDR1 is SGHVS and CDR2 FQNEAQ. The V and J ends lost 4 bases and 6 bases respectively, with 10 bases between them. The CDR3: CASSSQGGQPQHF. The CDR3 DNA reads TGTGCCAGCAGCTCCCAGGGAGGTCAGCCCCAGCATTTT.

V is TRBV12-3 or TRBV12-4 and J is TRBJ2-3; no firm D call. The CDR3 length is 12 residues. Between the trimmed V and J ends, which lost 5 bases and 0 bases, there was a span of 3 bases. As DNA, the CDR3 is TGTGCCAGCAGTCAGAGCACAGATACGCAGTATTTT. Amino acid sequence: CASSQSTDTQYF.

This chain links TRBV5-1 with TRBJ1-1; TRBD1 is a possible D gene (6 bases). V was shortened by 0 bases and J by 5 bases, with 14 bases between the two germline ends. Germline CDR1 is SGHRS and CDR2 is YFSETQ. The length of the CDR3 is 15 residues. CDR3: CASSLGDLRGTEAFF. The CDR3 nucleotides are TGCGCCAGCAGCTTGGGAGACCTCAGGGGAACTGAAGCTTTCTTT.

This clone was observed a handful of times. This chain joins TRBV9 and TRBJ2-5; possibly TRBD2 for D (6 bases). Looked up from germline, CDR1 is SGDLS and CDR2 is YYNGEE. This CDR3 has 14 amino acids. V lost 0 bases to trimming and J lost 2 bases, with 8 bases between them. CDR3 coding DNA: TGTGCCAGCAGCGTAGGCGGAGGGCAAGAGACCCAGTACTTC. Encoded protein: CASSVGGGQETQYF. Drawing the rest from reference TRBV9 and TRBJ2-5, the complete variable domain is DSGVTQTPKHLITATGQRVTLRCSPRSGDLSVYWYQQSLDQGLQFLIQYYNGEERAKGNILERFSAQQFPDLHSELNLSSLELGDSALYFCASSVGGGQETQYFGPGTRLLVL.

The gene calls are TRBV5-1 and TRBJ2-7, with 7 bases that match TRBD1. The CDR3 contains 15 residues. Germline V gene data show CDR1 as SGHRS and CDR2 as YFSETQ. Trimming at V came to 4 bases and at J to 1 base, leaving 8 bases not matched to a gene. The CDR3 DNA reads TGCGCCAGCAGCCCCGGGACAGTAGAATCCTACGAGCAGTACTTC. Protein sequence: CASSPGTVESYEQYF.

The V call is TRBV7-9, the J call TRBJ2-7, with TRBD1 matching over 9 bases. This CDR3 is 16 amino acids long. Germline CDR1 and CDR2: SEHNR and FQNEAQ (reference sequence). V dropped 5 bases and J dropped 4; count of bases not matched to a gene: 12. The CDR3 nucleotides are TGTGCCAGCAGCCCCATGCGGGGGACAGGGTCTTACGAGCAGTACGTC. Protein product: CASSPMRGTGSYEQYV.

The chain carries TRBV3-1 (or the pseudogene TRBV3-2) and TRBJ2-7; D may be TRBD2 (6 bases). Per germline, CDR1 LGHDT and CDR2 YNNKEL (reference sequence). The CDR3 loop spans 15 amino acids. With 2 bases removed from V and 1 base from J, the gap between germline ends came to 12 bases. CDR3 loop: CASSQRIAVSYEQYF. The CDR3 coding sequence is TGTGCCAGCAGCCAACGAATAGCGGTTTCCTACGAGCAGTACTTC.

This sequence joins TRBV15 and TRBJ2-4; no definite D call. With 5 bases removed from V and 2 bases from J, the gap between germline ends came to 19 bases. The V gene's germline CDR1 is LNHNV and CDR2 YYDKDF (reference sequence). The CDR3 loop spans 17 amino acids. The CDR3 here is CATSDRMDYRSKNIQYF. DNA for the CDR3: TGTGCCACCAGCGACCGCATGGATTACCGGTCCAAAAACATTCAGTACTTC.

The rearrangement joins TRBV5-1 to TRBJ2-1; the match to TRBD2 covers 13 bases. This CDR3 is built from 17 residues. Trimming cost V 0 bases and J 6 bases; bases outside gene matches: 6. CDR1 is SGHRS, CDR2 YFSETQ, per germline. DNA of the CDR3: TGCGCCAGCAGCTTGGCCCAACTAGCGGGGGGGATCAATGAGCAGTTCTTC. It specifies CASSLAQLAGGINEQFF.

The genes are TRBV2 and TRBJ1-4; 9 nucleotides line up with TRBD1. Germline V gene data show CDR1 as SNHLY and CDR2 as FYNNEI. This CDR3 has 15 residues. V lost 6 bases, J lost 2 bases, and 4 bases stayed unmatched. The CDR3 is CASRWTGETNEKLFF. CDR3 DNA: TGTGCCAGCAGATGGACAGGGGAGACTAATGAAAAACTGTTTTTT. The full variable domain, rest sourced from reference TRBV2 and TRBJ1-4, is EPEVTQTPSHQVTQMGQEVILRCVPISNHLYFYWYRQILGQKVEFLVSFYNNEISEKSEIFDDQFSVERPDGSNFTLKIRSTKLEDSAMYFCASRWTGETNEKLFFGSGTQLSVL.

CDR3 DNA: TGTGCCTGGAGCGGGACGTCGGAGTACAATGAGCAGTTCTTC. It yields the protein CAWSGTSEYNEQFF. The V and J genes are TRBV30 and TRBJ2-1, with D perhaps being TRBD1 or TRBD2 (5 bases each). The CDR3 is 14 amino acids. Germline V gene sequence: CDR1 GTSNPN, CDR2 SVGIG (reference sequence). V lost 3 bases and J lost 4, with 13 bases in between.

J is TRBJ2-3 and V is TRBV5-1; the D is unclear. CDR1 is SGHRS and CDR2 is YFSETQ in the germline V gene. This CDR3 contains 13 residues. V dropped 2 bases and J dropped 1 base, with 5 bases sitting between them. The CDR3: CASSFIRTDTQYF. DNA for the CDR3: TGCGCCAGCAGCTTTATCCGCACAGATACGCAGTATTTT.

The chain carries TRBV27 and TRBJ1-5; 8 bases fit TRBD1. The CDR3 length is 14 residues. Trimming cost V 5 bases and J 7 bases; bases outside gene matches: 7. Germline V gene sequence: CDR1 MNHEY, CDR2 SMNVEV (reference sequence). The CDR3 loop reads CASSPDRGGQPQHF. The CDR3 DNA reads TGTGCCAGCAGTCCTGACAGGGGAGGACAGCCCCAGCATTTT.

This clone has a single count. The CDR3 DNA follows: TGTGCCAGCAGCCAAGGGGGTTTGGGTTATGGCTACACCTTC. It translates to CASSQGGLGYGYTF. V usage is TRBV7-3 and J usage is TRBJ1-2; maybe TRBD1 (6 bases). The CDR3 has 14 amino acids. The germline V gene encodes CDR1 SGHTA and CDR2 FQGTGA. V was cut by 5 bases and J by 5 bases, with 15 bases left in between.

Only a few counts were recorded for this clone. The chain combines TRBV19 with TRBJ1-5; tentative D call: TRBD1 (5 bases). V was shortened by 5 bases and J by 4 bases, with 12 bases between the two germline ends. CDR1 is LNHDA and CDR2 is SQIVND in the germline V gene (reference sequence). This CDR3 has 14 residues. As DNA, the CDR3 is TGTGCCAGTAGTGGGGGACTGACGAATCAGCCCCAGCATTTT. Residues: CASSGGLTNQPQHF.

V usage is TRBV25-1 and J usage is TRBJ1-3, with D possibly being TRBD1 (5 bases). CDR3 size: 15 residues. V shed 5 bases and J shed 0 bases, with 11 bases lying between them. Germline-derived CDR1 and CDR2 are MGHDK and SYGVNS. CDR3 sequence reads: CASSLPGSSGNTIYF. As DNA, the CDR3 is TGTGCCAGCAGTCTCCCAGGGAGCTCTGGAAACACCATATATTTT.

Comment on this clone: One end of the junction fails to match germline, which may point to a read error. The chain uses TRBV7-9 and TRBJ2-2; possible D gene TRBD2, 6 bases. Germline CDR1 is SEHNR and CDR2 is FQNEAQ (reference sequence). This CDR3 region has 16 residues. The CDR3 loop is CASTVGLIMTTGELFF. For the CDR3, the DNA is TGTGCGAGCACGGTGGGACTCATCATGACCACCGGGGAGCTGTTTTTT. Supplemented by reference TRBV7-9 and TRBJ2-2, the full variable domain reads DTGVSQNPRHKITKRGQNVTFRCDPISEHNRLYWYRQTLGQGPEFLTYFQNEAQLEKSRLLSDRFSAERPKGSFSTLEIQRTEQGDSAMYLCASTVGLIMTTGELFFGEGSRLTVL.

The sample holds one count of this clone. The chain joins TRBV7-2 to TRBJ2-5; TRBD1 matches 7 bases. V lost 5 bases and J lost 4; bases outside the gene matches: 7. This CDR3 region has 14 residues. CDR1 SGHTA and CDR2 FQGNSA come from the germline V gene. The CDR3 loop reads CASSISRGRETQYF. The CDR3 coding sequence is TGTGCCAGCAGCATCTCAAGGGGGCGAGAGACCCAGTACTTC.

The chain recombines TRBV20-1 with TRBJ2-7; the match to TRBD2 covers 7 bases. J lost 5 bases, V lost 5 bases, and 12 bases had no gene match. The CDR3 runs to 14 residues. The germline CDR1 and CDR2 sequences are DFQATT and SNEGSKA (reference sequence). CDR3 sequence reads: CSAGEAGSGNEQYV. CDR3 DNA: TGCAGTGCTGGTGAGGCCGGGAGCGGGAACGAGCAGTACGTC.

This clone showed up just once. This chain joins TRBV7-9 and TRBJ2-1, with D possibly TRBD1 on 6 matching bases. V was clipped by 3 bases and J by 4 bases, with 13 bases between them. Per germline, CDR1 SEHNR and CDR2 FQNEAQ (reference sequence). The CDR3 is 15 residues long. This CDR3 reads CASSFQGRGYNEQFF. The DNA of the CDR3 is TGTGCCAGCAGCTTCCAGGGTAGGGGGTACAATGAGCAGTTCTTC.

The CDR3 DNA follows: TGTGCCAGCAGTTCGACAGGGGGCTTAGGTGGCTACACCTTC. It translates to CASSSTGGLGGYTF. This chain uses TRBV6-6 with TRBJ1-2; 10 nucleotides line up with TRBD1. CDR1 and CDR2 from the germline V gene are MNHNY and SVGAGI (reference sequence). The CDR3 extends over 14 amino acids. The J segment lost 7 bases and the V segment lost 4 bases, leaving 6 bases of the junction unmatched.

V usage is TRBV5-1 and J usage is TRBJ2-1; unclear D gene. Per germline, CDR1 SGHRS and CDR2 YFSETQ. CDR3 length equals 15 residues. V lost 1 base to trimming and J lost 6 bases, with 14 bases between them. The CDR3 DNA sequence: TGCGCCAGCAGCTTGTGGGCAGGTCCGGCCAATGAGCAGTTCTTC. Protein sequence: CASSLWAGPANEQFF.

The rearrangement uses TRBV5-1 and TRBJ2-5, with 10 bases that match TRBD2. The V gene end was trimmed by 0 bases and the J gene end by 2 bases; junction bases not matched to a gene: 4. CDR1 and CDR2 (germline): SGHRS, YFSETQ. The CDR3 sequence is 16 residues long. The CDR3 sequence: CASSLVVAGGQETQYF. The CDR3, as DNA: TGCGCCAGCAGCTTGGTTGTAGCGGGGGGACAAGAGACCCAGTACTTC.

The rearrangement uses TRBV30 and TRBJ1-2, with D perhaps matching TRBD1 (5 bases). The germline gives CDR1 GTSNPN, CDR2 SVGIG (reference sequence). This CDR3 spans 12 amino acids. V lost 5 bases to trimming and J lost 4 bases, with 11 bases between them. CDR3 in DNA: TGTGCCTGGCTTCCGGGGGGCTATGGCTACACCTTC. This translates into CAWLPGGYGYTF.

The V gene is TRBV19, the J gene TRBJ1-2, with D hard to call. V dropped 3 bases and J dropped 4 bases, with 6 bases sitting between them. The CDR3 loop spans 12 amino acids. Germline V lookup: CDR1 LNHDA, CDR2 SQIVND (reference sequence). CDR3 coding DNA: TGTGCCAGTAGTATTAAAAGCTATGGCTACACCTTC. Translation gives CASSIKSYGYTF.

This chain connects TRBV6-4 to TRBJ1-1; 10 bases line up with TRBD1. CDR1 and CDR2 (germline): MRHNA, SNTAGT. Germline trimming cut 6 bases from V and 11 bases from J; bases unmatched to any gene: 9. CDR3 length equals 13 residues. The CDR3 here is CASRTTGGNHAFF. The DNA for the CDR3 is TGTGCCAGCAGGACGACAGGGGGCAATCACGCTTTCTTT.

The chain uses TRBV6-5 and TRBJ1-4; 8 bases agree with TRBD1. CDR1 is MNHEY, CDR2 SVGAGI, per germline. The CDR3 has 14 amino acids. Losses at the gene ends were 6 bases for V and 8 bases for J; bases not matched to a gene: 8. The CDR3 here is CASRKDRGSEKLFF. CDR3 DNA sequence: TGTGCCAGCAGAAAAGACAGGGGAAGCGAAAAACTGTTTTTT.

Turning to this clone: Other DNA sequences within the sample encode an identical CDR3. This sequence joins TRBV6-6 and TRBJ1-5, with D uncertain. Germline V gives CDR1 MNHNY, CDR2 SVGAGI (reference sequence). The CDR3 contains 13 residues. V lost 4 bases and J 4 bases, leaving 8 bases between the germline ends. In DNA, the CDR3 is TGTGCCAGCAGTTCCCCGTCAAATCAGCCCCAGCATTTT. Protein sequence: CASSSPSNQPQHF.

This clone was seen a handful of times. This chain connects TRBV6-6 to TRBJ1-5; tentative D call: TRBD1 (5 bases). Trimming took 4 bases from V and 0 from J, leaving 10 bases between them. The CDR3 is 15 residues long. Germline CDR1 and CDR2: MNHNY and SVGAGI (reference sequence). The CDR3 spells CASSLTEYSNQPQHF. CDR3 DNA sequence: TGTGCCAGCAGTTTGACAGAGTATAGCAATCAGCCCCAGCATTTT.

The chain has TRBV5-1 and TRBJ1-1, with D possibly TRBD1 on 6 matching bases. The V end was cut by 5 bases, the J end by 2 bases, with 19 bases between. Germline V CDR1 and CDR2: SGHRS, YFSETQ. CDR3 length: 16 amino acids. The CDR3 DNA follows: TGCGCCAGCAGTAAGGGGGGCGGTTTTCTAAACACTGAAGCTTTCTTT. Translation gives CASSKGGGFLNTEAFF.